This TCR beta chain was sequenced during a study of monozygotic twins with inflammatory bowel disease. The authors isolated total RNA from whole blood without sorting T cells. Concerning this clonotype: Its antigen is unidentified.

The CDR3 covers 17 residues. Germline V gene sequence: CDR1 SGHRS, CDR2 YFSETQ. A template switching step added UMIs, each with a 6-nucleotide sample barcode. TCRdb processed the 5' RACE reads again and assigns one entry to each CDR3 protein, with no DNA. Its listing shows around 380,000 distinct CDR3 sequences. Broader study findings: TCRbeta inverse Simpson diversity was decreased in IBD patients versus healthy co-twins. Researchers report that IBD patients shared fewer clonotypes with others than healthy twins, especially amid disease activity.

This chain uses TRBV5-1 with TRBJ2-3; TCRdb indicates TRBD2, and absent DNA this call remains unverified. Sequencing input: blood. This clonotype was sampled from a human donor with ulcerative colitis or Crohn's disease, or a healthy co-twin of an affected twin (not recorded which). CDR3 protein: CASSRASTSGSTDTQYF.